The 22 T cell receptor beta chains given below trace back to one sample, sequenced in a study of glioma-infiltrating T cells after dendritic cell vaccination. The method was immunoSEQ multiplex PCR; TCRdb's version includes in-frame clones alone and lacks a portion of them. Of fewer than 60,000 clones in the sample, about 89% were seen once. Documented time point: after dendritic cell vaccination, including at tumor progression/relapse. Material: blood, obtained after dendritic cell vaccination. The receptors here all came from a human donor with glioblastoma.

The chain links TRBV6-1 to TRBJ1-5, with D tentatively TRBD1 (5 bases). Germline CDR1 reads MNHNS; CDR2 reads SASEGT. There are 14 residues in the CDR3. V was pared by 9 bases and J by 0 bases, with 12 bases between. The CDR3: CASTTAYSNQPQHF. DNA for the CDR3: TGTGCCAGTACGACAGCATATAGCAATCAGCCCCAGCATTTT.

The CDR3 DNA follows: TGCTGCGCAGGGGACGACGAGCAGTTCTTC. Translation gives CCAGDDEQFF. The rearrangement uses TRBV29-1 and TRBJ2-1, with a possible D match to TRBD1 (6 bases). This CDR3 contains 10 residues. CDR1 and CDR2 from the germline V gene are SQVTM and ANQGSEA.

The chain combines TRBV5-1 with TRBJ1-2; the D is unclear. CDR1 and CDR2 from the germline V gene are SGHRS and YFSETQ. The CDR3 is made up of 12 amino acids. Between the trimmed V and J ends, which lost 4 bases and 6 bases, there was a span of 10 bases. The CDR3 reads CASSAGLDGYTF. As DNA, the CDR3 is TGCGCCAGCAGCGCTGGACTCGATGGCTACACCTTC. Filled out from reference TRBV5-1 and TRBJ1-2, the complete variable domain reads KAGVTQTPRYLIKTRGQQVTLSCSPISGHRSVSWYQQTPGQGLQFLFEYFSETQRNKGNFPGRFSGRQFSNSRSEMNVSTLELGDSALYLCASSAGLDGYTFGSGTRLTVV.

This clone was counted between two and nine times. The chain is built from TRBV19 and TRBJ1-5, with D uncertain. Deletions cut 5 bases from V and 0 bases from J, with 14 bases between. The germline V gene has CDR1 LNHDA and CDR2 SQIVND (reference sequence). This CDR3 is 16 amino acids long. The CDR3 coding sequence is TGTGCCAGTAGTTTTGGTCAGATGTATAGCAATCAGCCCCAGCATTTT. Translated, it gives CASSFGQMYSNQPQHF.

CDR3: CASSQGTGNYGYTF. The DNA of the CDR3 is TGCGCCAGCAGCCAAGGGACGGGGAACTATGGCTACACCTTC. V and J are TRBV4-1 and TRBJ1-2; D is ambiguous. Trimming cost V 1 base and J 2 bases, with 8 bases left between them. In germline, CDR1 is MGHRA, CDR2 YSYEKL. The CDR3 contains 14 residues.

The chain combines TRBV7-9 with TRBJ1-1; TRBD1 aligns across 7 bases. With V trimmed by 5 bases and J by 6 bases, 6 bases remained unmatched. This CDR3 has 13 amino acids. In germline, CDR1 is SEHNR, CDR2 FQNEAQ (reference sequence). The CDR3 reads CASSVGQASEAFF. In DNA form, the CDR3 reads TGTGCCAGCAGCGTCGGACAGGCATCTGAAGCTTTCTTT.

The chain combines TRBV29-1 with TRBJ2-1, with a tentative D call TRBD1 (5 bases). CDR3 size: 14 residues. The germline V gene encodes CDR1 SQVTM and CDR2 ANQGSEA. The CDR3 coding sequence is TGCACAATCTCCGCCCTGGGGCCCTTGAATGAGCAGTTCTTC. Translation: CTISALGPLNEQFF.

This clone is a singleton in its sample. The gene calls are TRBV7-2 and TRBJ1-1; D gene unclear. This CDR3 has 15 amino acids. V was pared by 0 bases and J by 1 base, with 9 bases between. Germline V gene data show CDR1 as SGHTA and CDR2 as FQGNSA. The CDR3 spells CASSLAADPNTEAFF. CDR3 DNA sequence: TGTGCCAGCAGCTTAGCGGCAGATCCGAACACTGAAGCTTTCTTT.

This chain connects TRBV2 to TRBJ2-1; 13 positions agree with TRBD2. The CDR3 runs to 14 residues. Trimming at V came to 7 bases and at J to 6 bases, leaving 3 bases not matched to a gene. Germline loops: CDR1 SNHLY, CDR2 FYNNEI. The CDR3 DNA is TGTGCCAGCACGGGACTAGCGGGAATCAATGAGCAGTTCTTC. Translating gives CASTGLAGINEQFF.

This chain connects TRBV25-1 to TRBJ2-2; D is possibly TRBD1 (6 bases). This CDR3 has 13 residues. The V gene's germline CDR1 is MGHDK and CDR2 SYGVNS. The germline V and J ends were trimmed by 7 bases and 9 bases, with 15 bases remaining between them. The CDR3 protein is CASKGQGGRELFF. Written as DNA, the CDR3 is TGTGCCAGCAAGGGCCAAGGGGGTCGGGAGCTGTTTTTT.

The chain carries TRBV2 and TRBJ2-3; 10 nucleotides agree with TRBD1. Germline values: CDR1 SNHLY, CDR2 FYNNEI. The CDR3 extends over 17 amino acids. V shed 6 bases, J shed 3 bases, and the junction held 12 bases outside the gene matches. CDR3 in amino acids: CASSSPGQGWGTDTQYF. The CDR3 DNA reads as TGTGCCAGCAGCTCACCGGGACAGGGGTGGGGTACAGATACGCAGTATTTT.

The gene calls are TRBV5-1 and TRBJ2-3; 12 bases align to TRBD2. CDR3 size: 14 residues. CDR1 is SGHRS, CDR2 YFSETQ, per germline. V was pared by 6 bases and J by 3 bases, with 2 bases of the junction left unmatched. The CDR3 region is CASKGLAGTDTQYF. CDR3 bases: TGCGCCAGCAAAGGACTAGCGGGAACAGATACGCAGTATTTT.

The chain employs TRBV4-1 and TRBJ2-1, with D possibly being TRBD2 (7 bases). The CDR3 has 19 residues. The V end was cut by 1 base, the J end by 1 base, with 20 bases between. Germline lookup yields CDR1 MGHRA and CDR2 YSYEKL. Written as DNA, the CDR3 is TGCGCCAGCAGCCAAGTCAAGGGGGGAGGGAGTCGGTCCTACAATGAGCAGTTCTTC. It is translated as CASSQVKGGGSRSYNEQFF.

The chain couples TRBV5-1 to TRBJ2-4; 9 bases are shared with TRBD2. Germline V gene sequence: CDR1 SGHRS, CDR2 YFSETQ. V shed 4 bases and J 7 bases; nucleotides not matched to a gene: 9. The CDR3 runs 15 residues. The CDR3 DNA reads TGCGCCAGCAGCCTGCCGGGACTAGCTGAGAACATTCAGTACTTC. Translated, it gives CASSLPGLAENIQYF.

V gene TRBV7-9 combines with J gene TRBJ2-1; 10 positions agree with TRBD2. The germline gives CDR1 SEHNR, CDR2 FQNEAQ (reference sequence). This CDR3 is 16 amino acids long. V shed 6 bases and J 5 bases; nucleotides not matched to a gene: 10. The CDR3 DNA reads as TGTGCCAGCAGACTGGGAGCGGGAGGGTTCCACAATGAGCAGTTCTTC. Translation: CASRLGAGGFHNEQFF.

The chain has TRBV23-1 and TRBJ2-7; no definite D call. TRBV23-1 is reported as an ORF; its role is uncertain. The CDR3 has 15 residues. V was shortened by 4 bases and J by 6 bases, with 19 bases between the two germline ends. The DNA for the CDR3 is TGCGCCAGCAGTCCACGCAGGCCTCCTTCTGTCGAGCAGTACTTC. Protein product: CASSPRRPPSVEQYF.

The rearrangement joins TRBV4-1 to TRBJ2-5, with 8 bases identical to TRBD1. The V segment lost 1 base and the J segment 0 bases; nucleotides outside the gene matches: 1. This CDR3 spans 15 amino acids. CDR1 is MGHRA, CDR2 YSYEKL, per germline. DNA for the CDR3: TGCGCCAGCAGCCAAGGGGACAGGTACCAAGAGACCCAGTACTTC. This sequence encodes CASSQGDRYQETQYF.

This sequence joins TRBV5-6 and TRBJ2-1; 10 bases align to TRBD2. The CDR3 has 14 amino acids. The V segment lost 4 bases and the J segment 14 bases; nucleotides outside the gene matches: 12. Per germline, CDR1 SGHDT and CDR2 YYEEEE. The DNA of the CDR3 is TGTGCCAGCAGCCTTAACAGCGGGAGGGCCGGGGAGTTCTTC. Amino acid sequence: CASSLNSGRAGEFF.

The rearrangement links TRBV28 to TRBJ1-2, with 8 bases lining up with TRBD1. Germline CDR1 and CDR2: MDHEN and SYDVKM. The CDR3 has 16 residues. V was clipped by 2 bases and J by 4 bases; unmatched bases: 9. DNA of the CDR3: TGTGCCAGCAGTTTAGGCGCAGGGGGCGCAGTCTATGGCTACACCTTC. Translated, it gives CASSLGAGGAVYGYTF.

The gene calls are TRBV25-1 and TRBJ2-1; D ambiguous. The V and J ends lost 2 bases and 4 bases respectively, with 12 bases between them. Germline V lookup: CDR1 MGHDK, CDR2 SYGVNS. The CDR3 totals 15 residues. The CDR3 loop reads CASSERRSPYNEQFF. The CDR3, as DNA: TGTGCCAGCAGTGAAAGACGGAGTCCATACAATGAGCAGTTCTTC.

This chain joins TRBV27 and TRBJ2-3, with no clear D. This CDR3 contains 14 residues. CDR1 MNHEY and CDR2 SMNVEV come from the germline V gene (reference sequence). V dropped 2 bases and J dropped 0 bases, with 6 bases sitting between them. As DNA, the CDR3 is TGTGCCAGCAGTTTAGTCTCTAGCACAGATACGCAGTATTTT. Translating gives CASSLVSSTDTQYF.

V usage is TRBV28 and J usage is TRBJ1-1; D perhaps matches TRBD1 (6 bases). Germline V gene data show CDR1 as MDHEN and CDR2 as SYDVKM. This CDR3 is 15 amino acids long. With 7 bases removed from V and 4 bases from J, the gap between germline ends came to 19 bases. As DNA, the CDR3 is TGTGCCAGCACCCCGTGGGGGGGGCGTTTCACTGAAGCTTTCTTT. The encoded protein is CASTPWGGRFTEAFF.